The T cell receptor (beta chain) under discussion was sequenced for a study of T cell responses to AZD1222 COVID-19 vaccine. CDR1 is SGHRS, CDR2 YFSETQ, per germline. V was trimmed by 2 bases and J by 3 bases, leaving 11 bases between them. This CDR3 is 14 amino acids long. Only in-frame clones appear in the TCRdb table, and some are missing; sequencing was by immunoSEQ multiplex PCR. The table records about 83,000 clones, 75% to 95% of them present only once. V usage is TRBV5-1 and J usage is TRBJ1-1; TRBD1 might be the D (5 bases). This specimen consisted of peripheral blood, obtained 28 days after the second AZD1222 dose. This TCR came from an adult who received the AZD1222 COVID-19 vaccine. CDR3 protein: CASSFEGHDTEAFF. The CDR3 DNA sequence: TGCGCCAGCAGCTTCGAGGGGCATGACACTGAAGCTTTCTTT.